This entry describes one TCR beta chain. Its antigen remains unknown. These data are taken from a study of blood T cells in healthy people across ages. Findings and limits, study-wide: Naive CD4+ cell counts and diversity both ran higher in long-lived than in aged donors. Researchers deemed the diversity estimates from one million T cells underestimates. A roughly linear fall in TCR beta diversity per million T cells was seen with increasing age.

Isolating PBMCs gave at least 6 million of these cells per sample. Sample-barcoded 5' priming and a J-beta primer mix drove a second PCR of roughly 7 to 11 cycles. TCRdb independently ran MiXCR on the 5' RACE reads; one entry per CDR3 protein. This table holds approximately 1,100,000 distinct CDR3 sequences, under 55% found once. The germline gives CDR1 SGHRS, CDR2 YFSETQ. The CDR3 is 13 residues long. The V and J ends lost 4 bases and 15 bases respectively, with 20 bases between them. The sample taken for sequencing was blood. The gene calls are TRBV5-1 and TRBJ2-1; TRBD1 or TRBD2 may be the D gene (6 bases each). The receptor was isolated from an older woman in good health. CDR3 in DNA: TGCGCCAGCAGCGTGGAGGGGTGGGACAAGTCGTTCTTC. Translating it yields CASSVEGWDKSFF.